The 18 T cell receptor beta chains listed next were all sequenced from one sample in a study of T cells after yellow fever vaccination. TCRdb itself ran the 5' RACE reads through MiXCR, one entry per CDR3 protein. The sample holds about 340,000 distinct CDR3 sequences, under 15% seen once. The sequencing used CD4+ T cells sorted from PBMCs, collected 15 days after the yellow fever booster vaccination. These receptors were taken from a man between 18 and 29 years old who received the YFV17D yellow fever vaccine.

V and J are TRBV28 and TRBJ2-7, with D perhaps TRBD1 (5 bases). This CDR3 has 14 residues. Trimming left V 6 bases short and J 5 bases short, with 17 bases between. CDR1 and CDR2 (germline): MDHEN, SYDVKM. The CDR3 DNA is TGTGCCAGCAGCCCTGGGCAGGGCTTCGACGAGCAGTACGTC. Residues: CASSPGQGFDEQYV.

This clonotype was seen only a few times. The DNA of the CDR3 is TGCGCCAGCAGCCAAGCGGCGGGGGCGGGCGGCTACACCTTC. Translated: CASSQAAGAGGYTF. The chain combines TRBV4-1 with TRBJ1-2; weak D call: TRBD1 (6 bases). This CDR3 comprises 14 residues. The V end was cut by 1 base, the J end by 8 bases, with 14 bases between. Germline V gene sequence: CDR1 MGHRA, CDR2 YSYEKL.

The genes are TRBV5-1 and TRBJ2-4; TRBD1 aligns across 8 bases. V shed 3 bases and J 4 bases; nucleotides not matched to a gene: 3. Germline V gives CDR1 SGHRS, CDR2 YFSETQ. The CDR3 has 14 residues. The CDR3 is CASSYWDRKNIQYF. The CDR3, as DNA: TGCGCCAGCAGCTATTGGGACAGGAAAAACATTCAGTACTTC.

This clonotype showed up just a few times. This rearrangement joins TRBV6-1 to TRBJ2-7, with D possibly matching TRBD1 (5 bases). V shed 4 bases and J shed 3 bases, with 10 bases lying between them. Germline V gene data show CDR1 as MNHNS and CDR2 as SASEGT. CDR3 size: 13 residues. CDR3 residues: CASSASGYYEQYV. The CDR3 DNA is TGTGCCAGCAGTGCTTCAGGGTACTACGAGCAGTACGTC.

The chain is built from TRBV5-6 and TRBJ2-1; a possible D gene is TRBD2 (6 bases). This CDR3 has 19 amino acids. Germline V gene lookup returns CDR1 SGHDT and CDR2 YYEEEE. The V end lost 3 bases, the J end lost 5 bases, and 27 bases lay between the germline ends. CDR3 sequence: CASSSNWDSTSLAHNEQFF. The DNA of the CDR3 is TGTGCCAGCAGCTCTAACTGGGACTCTACGAGCCTTGCCCACAATGAGCAGTTCTTC.

CDR3 coding DNA: TGCGCCAGCAGCAAACCAGGGGGGCTAAACACTGAAGCTTTCTTT. Its protein is CASSKPGGLNTEAFF. The V gene is TRBV5-1, the J gene TRBJ1-1, with 7 bases matching TRBD1. The ends lost 4 bases at V and 2 bases at J; junction bases unmatched: 8. The CDR3 is made up of 15 amino acids. Germline loops: CDR1 SGHRS, CDR2 YFSETQ.

Only a few counts were recorded for this clonotype. This CDR3 reads CASLEGGMGNQPQHF. The CDR3 nucleotides read TGTGCCAGCCTTGAGGGGGGCATGGGAAATCAGCCCCAGCATTTT. The V gene is TRBV28, the J gene TRBJ1-5; weak D call: TRBD1 (6 bases). V lost 8 bases and J lost 4, with 18 bases in between. Germline CDR1 MDHEN, CDR2 SYDVKM. This CDR3 region has 15 residues.

This chain links TRBV2 with TRBJ2-1; D ambiguous. CDR1 and CDR2 (germline): SNHLY, FYNNEI. Trimming cost V 1 base and J 0 bases, with 7 bases left between them. The CDR3 has 15 residues. CDR3 bases: TGTGCCAGCAGTGAAGAGTTGAGCTCCTACAATGAGCAGTTCTTC. This sequence encodes CASSEELSSYNEQFF.

This chain uses TRBV25-1 with TRBJ1-2; possible D gene TRBD1, 5 bases. Trimming shortened V by 2 bases and J by 5 bases, and 21 bases separated the two germline ends. Germline-derived CDR1 and CDR2 are MGHDK and SYGVNS. This CDR3 contains 17 residues. This CDR3 reads CASSEHGDSPNAYGYTF. The CDR3 nucleotides read TGTGCCAGCAGTGAACACGGAGACAGTCCGAACGCTTATGGCTACACCTTC.

V usage is TRBV5-4 and J usage is TRBJ2-1; 8 bases are a match to TRBD2. With V trimmed by 4 bases and J by 6 bases, 18 bases remained unmatched. In germline, CDR1 is SGHNT, CDR2 YYREEE (reference sequence). This CDR3 region has 18 residues. For the CDR3, the DNA is TGTGCCAGCAGCCTGATGGGCGTGGATAGCGGGGATTTCAATGAGCAGTTCTTC. Encoded protein: CASSLMGVDSGDFNEQFF.

The table lists this clonotype with many counts. V and J are TRBV6-2 or TRBV6-3 and TRBJ1-2; D is unresolved. V was shortened by 2 bases and J by 2 bases, with 9 bases between the two germline ends. This CDR3 spans 14 amino acids. Germline assignment: CDR1 MNHEY and CDR2 SVGEGT. This chain's CDR3 is CASSYPGENYGYTF. CDR3 bases: TGTGCCAGCAGTTACCCGGGAGAGAACTATGGCTACACCTTC.

The CDR3 is CASSLGYLNQPQHF. DNA for the CDR3: TGTGCCAGCAGTTTGGGGTATCTGAATCAGCCCCAGCATTTT. This chain joins TRBV6-2 or TRBV6-3 and TRBJ1-5, with D hard to call. The CDR3 has 14 amino acids. Germline CDR1 MNHEY, CDR2 SVGEGT. V shed 4 bases and J shed 4 bases, with 11 bases lying between them.

This clonotype was found a few times. This chain joins TRBV12-3 or TRBV12-4 and TRBJ1-1, with D uncertain. This CDR3 is 14 amino acids long. V lost 1 base to trimming and J lost 2 bases, with 8 bases between them. CDR3 nucleotides: TGTGCCAGCAGTTTAGTAAGACCTAACACTGAAGCTTTCTTT. Translation: CASSLVRPNTEAFF.

This chain connects TRBV29-1 to TRBJ1-1, with D tentatively TRBD1 (6 bases). The CDR3 length is 13 residues. Trimming removed 7 bases from V and 0 bases from J, with 12 bases in between. In germline, CDR1 is SQVTM, CDR2 ANQGSEA. CDR3 amino acids: CSGRGDMNTEAFF. The CDR3 DNA is TGCAGCGGTCGAGGGGACATGAACACTGAAGCTTTCTTT.

This clonotype was seen more than once but under ten times. The chain couples TRBV12-3 or TRBV12-4 to TRBJ2-4; TRBD1 aligns across 7 bases. The V and J ends lost 1 base and 3 bases, in that order; junction bases with no gene match: 6. The CDR3 contains 16 residues. DNA of the CDR3: TGTGCCAGCAGTTTAGGGGACAGACGAAACAAAAACATTCAGTACTTC. The encoded protein is CASSLGDRRNKNIQYF.

The J gene is TRBJ2-7, the V gene TRBV5-1; D remains ambiguous. The CDR3 is 14 residues long. V was shortened by 5 bases and J by 5 bases, with 17 bases between the two germline ends. Germline V gene data show CDR1 as SGHRS and CDR2 as YFSETQ. CDR3 loop: CASSAFGEDNEQYF. The CDR3 DNA sequence: TGCGCCAGCAGTGCCTTTGGGGAAGACAACGAGCAGTACTTC.

The gene calls are TRBV5-6 and TRBJ1-2; D call uncertain. Germline CDR1 reads SGHDT; CDR2 reads YYEEEE. Trimming removed 0 bases from V and 2 bases from J, with 14 bases in between. The CDR3 extends over 16 amino acids. This chain's CDR3 is CASSLAGPGKNYGYTF. Written as DNA, the CDR3 is TGTGCCAGCAGCTTGGCCGGGCCGGGAAAAAACTATGGCTACACCTTC.

This clonotype appeared many times. The chain joins TRBV4-1 to TRBJ2-5; D is undetermined. Germline V lookup: CDR1 MGHRA, CDR2 YSYEKL. CDR3 size: 15 residues. V lost 0 bases and J 4 bases, leaving 12 bases between the germline ends. The DNA for the CDR3 is TGCGCCAGCAGCCAAGATCCGGCAGGTAGAGAGACCCAGTACTTC. It encodes CASSQDPAGRETQYF.